The sequence of this T cell receptor beta chain was determined in a study of blood T cell repertoires in COVID-19. Study at large: Acute and convalescent COVID-19 specimens originated in the United States, Italy and Spain. Nucleic acid was either cDNA or gDNA, and it came from T cells, B-cell-depleted T cells, or PBMCs.

V lost 1 base, J lost 10 bases, and 17 bases lay in between. The CDR3 is 15 amino acids. Germline CDR1 reads LNHDA; CDR2 reads SQIVND (reference sequence). This clone was detected only a few times. As handled by the study authors: Reference gene primer amplification in the assay estimated nucleated cell counts. Profiled with immunoSEQ multiplex PCR; TCRdb holds only in-frame clones, not every one. V and J calls plus clone size are reproduced from that table; the DNA served to infer D and trimming. The data hold about 110,000 clones, with less than 85% observed a single time. The specimen was peripheral blood. V is TRBV19 and J is TRBJ2-1; TRBD2 is a possible D gene (5 bases). This sequence was found in a middle-aged woman with acute or convalescent COVID-19. The chain's CDR3 is CASSIGASLIGEQFF. The CDR3 DNA follows: TGTGCCAGTAGTATAGGGGCTAGCCTCATCGGGGAGCAGTTCTTC.